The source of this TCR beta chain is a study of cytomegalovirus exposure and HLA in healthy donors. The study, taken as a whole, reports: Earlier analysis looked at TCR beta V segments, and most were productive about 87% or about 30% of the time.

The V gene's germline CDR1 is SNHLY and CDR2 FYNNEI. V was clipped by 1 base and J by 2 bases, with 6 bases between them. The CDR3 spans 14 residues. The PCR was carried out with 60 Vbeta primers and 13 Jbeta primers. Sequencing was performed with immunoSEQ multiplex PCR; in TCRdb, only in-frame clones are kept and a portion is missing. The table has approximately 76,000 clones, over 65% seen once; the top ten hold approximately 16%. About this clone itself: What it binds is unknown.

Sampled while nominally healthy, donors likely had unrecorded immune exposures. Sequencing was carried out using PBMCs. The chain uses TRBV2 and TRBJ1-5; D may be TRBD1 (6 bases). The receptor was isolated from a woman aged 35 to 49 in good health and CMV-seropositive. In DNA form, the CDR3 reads TGTGCCAGCAGTGAAGACAGGGGCAATCAGCCCCAGCATTTT. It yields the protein CASSEDRGNQPQHF.